Sequencing of this TCR beta chain was carried out in a study of control samples from healthy donors and cancer patients. The protocol was immunoSEQ multiplex PCR, while the TCRdb copy is restricted to in-frame clones and leaves out a portion. Among about 150,000 clones listed, about 90% were seen once. The trim removed 4 bases at V and 4 bases at J, leaving 14 bases unmatched. Germline-derived CDR1 and CDR2 are MNHNS and SASEGT. The CDR3 consists of 17 residues. The receptor was derived from a woman younger than 45 in good health. This chain uses TRBV6-1 with TRBJ2-5, with 8 bases aligning to TRBD2. Sequenced: blood. CDR3 bases: TGTGCCAGCAGTGTGTCTTCTAGCGGGCGAGGATTAGAGACCCAGTACTTC. Translated, it gives CASSVSSSGRGLETQYF.